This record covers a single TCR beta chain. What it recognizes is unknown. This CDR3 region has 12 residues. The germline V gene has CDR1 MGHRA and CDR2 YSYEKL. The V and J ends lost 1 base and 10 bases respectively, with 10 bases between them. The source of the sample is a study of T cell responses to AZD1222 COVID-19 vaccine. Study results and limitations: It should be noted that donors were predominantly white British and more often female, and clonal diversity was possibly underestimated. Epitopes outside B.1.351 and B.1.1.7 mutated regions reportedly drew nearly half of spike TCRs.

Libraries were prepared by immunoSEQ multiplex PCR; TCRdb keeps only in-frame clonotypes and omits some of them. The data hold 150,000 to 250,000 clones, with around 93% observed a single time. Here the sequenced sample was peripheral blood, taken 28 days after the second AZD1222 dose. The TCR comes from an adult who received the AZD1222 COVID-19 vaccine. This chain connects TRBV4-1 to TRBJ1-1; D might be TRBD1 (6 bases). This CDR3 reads CASSQGGQIAFF. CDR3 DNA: TGCGCCAGCAGCCAAGGGGGACAAATAGCTTTCTTT.